This TCR beta chain is drawn from a study of blood T cell repertoires in COVID-19. Whole-study context: PBMCs, B-cell-depleted T cells, or T cells provided the cDNA or gDNA that made up the material.

Germline V lookup: CDR1 MDHEN, CDR2 SYDVKM. V lost 3 bases to trimming and J lost 2 bases; unmatched junction nucleotides: 7. The CDR3 covers 16 residues. Authors' data handling: Reference gene primer amplification gave estimated nucleated cell counts. TCRdb keeps only in-frame clones here, not all; method: immunoSEQ multiplex PCR. V and J calls plus clone size are reproduced from that table; the DNA served to infer D and trimming. Of 140,000 to 150,000 clones listed, roughly 85% were seen once; the top ten hold around 4.5%. The TCR comes from a man aged 45-60 years who had recovered from COVID-19. Sequencing used PBMCs or T cells enriched from blood (not recorded which). The V gene is TRBV28, the J gene TRBJ2-3, with TRBD2 matching over 8 bases. CDR3: CASSFSGGPLTDTQYF. Here the CDR3 DNA reads TGTGCCAGCAGTTTTTCGGGGGGGCCACTCACAGATACGCAGTATTTT.